These 24 T cell receptor beta chains were all obtained from the same sample, sequenced in a study of cytomegalovirus exposure and HLA in healthy donors. Amplification used 60 Vbeta primers and 13 Jbeta primers. Produced via immunoSEQ multiplex PCR; TCRdb's table is partial and in-frame only. In the table there are 150,000 to 250,000 clones, 82% of which are singletons. Sequencing used PBMCs. The receptor set was obtained from a woman between 45 and 60 years old in good health and CMV-seropositive.

The chain has TRBV5-6 and TRBJ2-1; possibly TRBD2 for D (5 bases). V lost 2 bases and J lost 0, with 6 bases in between. The CDR3 covers 14 residues. Germline values: CDR1 SGHDT, CDR2 YYEEEE. Here the CDR3 reads CASSLEGSYNEQFF. Written as DNA, the CDR3 is TGTGCCAGCAGCTTAGAGGGCTCCTACAATGAGCAGTTCTTC.

The V and J genes are TRBV6-6 and TRBJ1-5; D uncertain. V dropped 9 bases and J dropped 4 bases, with 16 bases sitting between them. The CDR3 has 14 amino acids. Looked up from germline, CDR1 is MNHNY and CDR2 is SVGAGI (reference sequence). CDR3 residues: CASTLAGMNQPQHF. The CDR3 DNA reads as TGTGCCAGTACCTTGGCAGGTATGAATCAGCCCCAGCATTTT.

The chain employs TRBV6-6 and TRBJ2-3, with a weak D call TRBD1 (6 bases). Germline loops: CDR1 MNHNY, CDR2 SVGAGI (reference sequence). The V end was cut by 3 bases, the J end by 8 bases, with 12 bases between. This CDR3 contains 13 residues. CDR3 region: CASSYQGSRTQYF. In DNA form, the CDR3 reads TGTGCCAGCAGTTATCAGGGGTCGCGTACGCAGTATTTT.

V is TRBV5-1 and J is TRBJ1-4; D remains ambiguous. The CDR3 runs 14 residues. The germline V gene encodes CDR1 SGHRS and CDR2 YFSETQ. V shed 4 bases and J shed 0 bases, with 7 bases lying between them. The CDR3 DNA is TGCGCCAGCAGCGCGCTTGCAACTAATGAAAAACTGTTTTTT. Encoded protein: CASSALATNEKLFF.

CDR3: CASSRTGYGTDTQYF. The CDR3, as DNA: TGTGCCAGCAGCAGGACAGGGTATGGGACAGATACGCAGTATTTT. This chain uses TRBV7-2 with TRBJ2-3, with 8 positions matching TRBD1. This CDR3 is 15 amino acids long. In germline, CDR1 is SGHTA, CDR2 FQGNSA. Trimming at V came to 5 bases and at J to 3 bases, leaving 7 bases not matched to a gene.

This clone was counted a single time. The rearrangement joins TRBV28 to TRBJ2-7; 13 bases agree with TRBD2. V gave up 5 bases and J gave up 8 bases; unmatched junction bases: 12. CDR1 is MDHEN and CDR2 is SYDVKM in the germline V gene. CDR3 length: 16 residues. The CDR3, as DNA: TGTGCCAGCAGTCTACCCCGGACTAGCGGGAGCCAGAAGCAGTACTTC. Its protein product is CASSLPRTSGSQKQYF.

The genes are TRBV25-1 and TRBJ1-4, with 7 bases fitting TRBD1. Germline values: CDR1 MGHDK, CDR2 SYGVNS. J was trimmed by 8 bases and V by 4 bases; bases with no gene match: 10. There are 15 residues in the CDR3. CDR3 amino acids: CASSAPGGKGEKLFF. The CDR3 nucleotides are TGTGCCAGCAGTGCCCCAGGGGGTAAGGGAGAAAAACTGTTTTTT.

The chain recombines TRBV11-2 with TRBJ2-7; D is possibly TRBD1 (5 bases). CDR3 length: 15 amino acids. In germline, CDR1 is SGHAT, CDR2 FQNNGV. Trimming left V 5 bases short and J 2 bases short, with 16 bases between. The CDR3 DNA reads as TGTGCCAGCAGCCCTGGACACCAAGGGACCTACGAGCAGTACTTC. The encoded protein is CASSPGHQGTYEQYF. Supplemented by reference TRBV11-2 and TRBJ2-7, the full variable domain reads EAGVAQSPRYKIIEKRQSVAFWCNPISGHATLYWYQQILGQGPKLLIQFQNNGVVDDSQLPKDRFSAERLKGVDSTLKIQPAKLEDSAVYLCASSPGHQGTYEQYFGPGTRLTVT.

This chain joins TRBV6-5 and TRBJ2-3; D is undetermined. CDR1 MNHEY and CDR2 SVGAGI come from the germline V gene. Trimming shortened V by 2 bases and J by 1 base, and 10 bases separated the two germline ends. The CDR3 spans 15 residues. DNA of the CDR3: TGTGCCAGCAGTTACGACCTGGCGGGCACAGATACGCAGTATTTT. Translated, it gives CASSYDLAGTDTQYF.

The V call is TRBV9, the J call TRBJ2-3, with 10 bases matching TRBD2. The V and J ends lost 0 bases and 10 bases, in that order; junction bases with no gene match: 14. This CDR3 is built from 17 residues. The germline gives CDR1 SGDLS, CDR2 YYNGEE. CDR3 in amino acids: CASSVDGLAGDFNPQYF. Written as DNA, the CDR3 is TGTGCCAGCAGCGTAGACGGTCTAGCGGGAGATTTTAACCCGCAGTATTTT.

The gene calls are TRBV5-8 and TRBJ2-3, with D possibly matching TRBD2 (5 bases). Trimming removed 6 bases from V and 1 base from J, with 18 bases in between. The CDR3 consists of 16 residues. CDR1 and CDR2 (germline): SGHTS, YDEGEE. This chain's CDR3 is CASTITRDSGTDTQYF. CDR3 sequence (DNA): TGTGCCAGCACCATCACTCGGGATTCGGGCACAGATACGCAGTATTTT.

This clone was found a few times. The chain joins TRBV6-5 to TRBJ1-1; a weak D match, TRBD1 (6 bases). The V gene's germline CDR1 is MNHEY and CDR2 SVGAGI. The CDR3 is 13 residues long. V was clipped by 5 bases and J by 5 bases, with 12 bases between them. The DNA for the CDR3 is TGTGCCAGCAGTGAACAGGGTGAGACTGAAGCTTTCTTT. Amino acids: CASSEQGETEAFF.

The genes are TRBV4-3 and TRBJ2-5; 9 nucleotides line up with TRBD1. The CDR3 covers 15 residues. Germline assignment: CDR1 LGHNA and CDR2 YSLEER. V lost 0 bases to trimming and J lost 5 bases; unmatched junction nucleotides: 4. CDR3 residues: CASSQEGTGQETQYF. CDR3 nucleotide sequence: TGCGCCAGCAGCCAAGAGGGGACAGGGCAGGAGACCCAGTACTTC.

The chain has TRBV29-1 and TRBJ1-3; maybe TRBD1 (5 bases). The CDR3 runs 12 residues. The ends were cut back, 7 bases at V and 0 bases at J, with 7 bases in the middle. The germline V gene encodes CDR1 SQVTM and CDR2 ANQGSEA. CDR3 in DNA: TGCAGCGGGGGGGACTCTGGAAACACCATATATTTT. Its translation is CSGGDSGNTIYF.

The chain has TRBV5-6 and TRBJ2-7, with a possible D match to TRBD1 (6 bases). Per the germline V gene, CDR1 is SGHDT and CDR2 is YYEEEE. The CDR3 contains 17 residues. The V gene lost 3 bases and the J gene lost 5 bases, with 24 bases spanning the gap. As DNA, the CDR3 is TGTGCCAGCAGCTCGCTAGGGCAGGGTAGAGGGGGAGACGAGCAGTACTTC. Residues: CASSSLGQGRGGDEQYF.

CDR3: CASSESGTGSEQYF. The DNA of the CDR3 is TGCGCCAGCAGTGAGTCAGGGACAGGGAGCGAGCAGTACTTC. The chain carries TRBV10-1 and TRBJ2-7, with 9 bases that match TRBD1. The germline V gene encodes CDR1 WNHNN and CDR2 SYGVQD (reference sequence). Trimming removed 0 bases from V and 6 bases from J; junction bases left unmatched: 3. This CDR3 has 14 residues.

The chain carries TRBV7-2 and TRBJ2-1; 7 bases map to TRBD2. CDR1 and CDR2 (germline): SGHTA, FQGNSA. The length of the CDR3 is 14 residues. J lost 4 bases, V lost 3 bases, and 3 bases had no gene match. The CDR3 bases are TGTGCCAGCAGCTTTCTAGCGGTATACAATGAGCAGTTCTTC. Protein product: CASSFLAVYNEQFF.

The rearrangement links TRBV25-1 to TRBJ1-5; D is possibly TRBD1 (5 bases). The germline V gene has CDR1 MGHDK and CDR2 SYGVNS. This CDR3 spans 15 amino acids. V was cut by 1 base and J by 8 bases, with 15 bases left in between. The CDR3 reads CASSEFKGLKKPQHF. CDR3 bases: TGTGCCAGCAGTGAATTTAAGGGACTCAAAAAGCCCCAGCATTTT.

The rearrangement joins TRBV6-1 to TRBJ2-5; 13 bases fit TRBD2. CDR1 is MNHNS, CDR2 SASEGT, per germline. Unmatched junction bases numbered 9, after V lost 4 bases and J lost 1 base. This CDR3 has 18 amino acids. CDR3 sequence (DNA): TGTGCCAGCAGTGGTGGACTAGCGGGAGTGCCGGTCCAAGAGACCCAGTACTTC. Translated: CASSGGLAGVPVQETQYF.

The rearrangement joins TRBV10-3 to TRBJ2-7, with 11 positions matching TRBD2. V was pared by 0 bases and J by 6 bases, with 4 bases of the junction left unmatched. The CDR3 is 15 amino acids. From germline, CDR1 is ENHRY and CDR2 SYGVKD. The CDR3 is CAISESTSGTFEQYF. CDR3 DNA: TGTGCCATCAGTGAGTCGACTAGCGGGACTTTCGAGCAGTACTTC.

The chain joins TRBV9 to TRBJ2-1; a possible D gene is TRBD1 (6 bases). V lost 4 bases and J lost 7, with 18 bases in between. The CDR3 covers 15 residues. Germline V lookup: CDR1 SGDLS, CDR2 YYNGEE. CDR3 nucleotides: TGTGCCAGCAGCCCAAGGGGGAGCCGGGCAAATGAGCAGTTCTTC. This translates into CASSPRGSRANEQFF. The whole variable domain, filled in from reference TRBV9 and TRBJ2-1, reads DSGVTQTPKHLITATGQRVTLRCSPRSGDLSVYWYQQSLDQGLQFLIQYYNGEERAKGNILERFSAQQFPDLHSELNLSSLELGDSALYFCASSPRGSRANEQFFGPGTRLTVL.

This chain links TRBV29-1 with TRBJ1-1; 10 bases are shared with TRBD1. Germline lookup yields CDR1 SQVTM and CDR2 ANQGSEA. The ends lost 1 base at V and 7 bases at J; junction bases unmatched: 6. CDR3 length: 14 amino acids. In DNA, the CDR3 is TGCAGCGTTGAAGGGACAGGGGGGGATTTTGAAGCTTTCTTT. Its translation is CSVEGTGGDFEAFF.

The J gene is TRBJ1-2, the V gene TRBV28; D unresolved. Germline V gene lookup returns CDR1 MDHEN and CDR2 SYDVKM. This CDR3 spans 9 amino acids. V lost 6 bases to trimming and J lost 14 bases, with 10 bases between them. Here the CDR3 DNA reads TGTGCCAGCAGCCCCTCTCTAACCTTC. Amino acids: CASSPSLTF.

This chain uses TRBV28 with TRBJ2-3, with TRBD2 matching 9 bases. The germline CDR1 and CDR2 sequences are MDHEN and SYDVKM. The CDR3 sequence is 16 residues long. V lost 5 bases, J lost 2 bases, and 8 bases stayed unmatched. The CDR3 coding sequence is TGTGCCAGCAGTCCCCCAAAGCGGGGGGTCACAGATACGCAGTATTTT. It specifies CASSPPKRGVTDTQYF.